This TCR beta chain was sequenced for a study of lymphopenia after photon versus proton radiotherapy. Assay used: immunoSEQ multiplex PCR; TCRdb lists only in-frame clones, some missing. The data show 150,000 to 200,000 clones, 75% to 90% seen once. This clonotype originated in a man over 45 with gastric cancer. The sequencing here drew on peripheral blood, taken from a patient treated with photon-based radiotherapy.

The CDR3 DNA is TGTGCCAGCAGTCCTCGGGCAGCCACAGATACGCAGTATTTT. The encoded protein is CASSPRAATDTQYF. The chain has TRBV6-5 and TRBJ2-3; D gene unclear. Looked up from germline, CDR1 is MNHEY and CDR2 is SVGAGI. V shed 5 bases and J shed 2 bases, with 11 bases lying between them. The CDR3 spans 14 residues.